The rows below give T cell receptor beta chains drawn from one sample of a study of blood T cell repertoires in COVID-19. Only in-frame clones appear in the TCRdb table, and some are missing; sequencing was by immunoSEQ multiplex PCR. The sample yields tens of thousands of clones, 65% to 90% seen once. The source material was peripheral blood. The origin of the receptors is a human donor in a cohort sampled during active COVID-19. Both conserved end residues are part of each CDR3. The D gene is left open where the match is weak. Size tells how often a clone was seen (once, few, many) or the class of an expanded clone, and some rows leave it out.

v_gene: TRBV4-2
abundance: -
j_gene: TRBJ2-7
d_gene: -
CDR3nt: TGTGCCAGCAGCCAAGATCGAAGACACCTCTACGAGCAGTACTTC
CDR3aa: CASSQDRRHLYEQYF

v_gene: TRBV18
abundance: -
j_gene: TRBJ1-1
d_gene: -
CDR3nt: TGTGCCAGCTCGCTTCAGGCGAACACTGAAGCTTTCTTT
CDR3aa: CASSLQANTEAFF

v_gene: TRBV20-1
abundance: -
j_gene: TRBJ2-5
d_gene: -
CDR3nt: TGCAGTGCTAGTGATACAGGTTACCGAGAGACCCAGTACTTC
CDR3aa: CSASDTGYRETQYF

v_gene: TRBV27
abundance: -
j_gene: TRBJ2-3
d_gene: TRBD2
CDR3nt: TGTGCCAGCAGTGCCTCCGGGACTAGCGGCAACACAGATACGCAGTATTTT
CDR3aa: CASSASGTSGNTDTQYF

v_gene: TRBV29-1
abundance: -
j_gene: TRBJ2-3
d_gene: -
CDR3nt: TGCAGCGTTGAGGGCGGGCTATCGTATACGCAGTATTTT
CDR3aa: CSVEGGLSYTQYF

v_gene: TRBV15
abundance: -
j_gene: TRBJ2-1
d_gene: -
CDR3nt: TGTGCCACCAGCAGAGATGCGGAAAATGAGCAGTTCTTC
CDR3aa: CATSRDAENEQFF

v_gene: TRBV5-5
abundance: -
j_gene: TRBJ1-1
d_gene: TRBD1
CDR3nt: TGTGCCAGCAGCTCGACAGGGGCGGGGAACACTGAAGCTTTCTTT
CDR3aa: CASSSTGAGNTEAFF

v_gene: TRBV5-1
abundance: -
j_gene: TRBJ2-5
d_gene: TRBD1
CDR3nt: TGCGCCAGCAGCTTGGCGCCGGGACAGGGGGTGTTTGGTAGGATAGTGGAAGAGACCCAGTACTTC
CDR3aa: CASSLAPGQGVFGRIVEETQYF

v_gene: TRBV7-6
abundance: -
j_gene: TRBJ1-3
d_gene: -
CDR3nt: TGTGCCAGCAGCTTAGTGGAGGGGACTGGAAACACCATATATTTT
CDR3aa: CASSLVEGTGNTIYF

v_gene: TRBV5-1
abundance: -
j_gene: TRBJ1-6
d_gene: TRBD1
CDR3nt: TGCGCCAGCAGCCCATACGTACAGGGGGTGGGAAATTCACCCCTCCACTTT
CDR3aa: CASSPYVQGVGNSPLHF

v_gene: TRBV5-6
abundance: -
j_gene: TRBJ1-5
d_gene: TRBD1
CDR3nt: TGTGCCAGCAGCTGGGGGGGACAGGGCAATCAGCCCCAGCATTTT
CDR3aa: CASSWGGQGNQPQHF

v_gene: TRBV10-1
abundance: -
j_gene: TRBJ2-1
d_gene: TRBD2
CDR3nt: TGCGCCAGCAGTTATGGGAGGGCCAATGAGCAGTTCTTC
CDR3aa: CASSYGRANEQFF

v_gene: TRBV5-1
abundance: -
j_gene: TRBJ2-1
d_gene: TRBD2
CDR3nt: TGCGCCAGCAGCCAGGGACTAGCGGGATTCGGGGGCGATGAGCAGTTCTTC
CDR3aa: CASSQGLAGFGGDEQFF

v_gene: TRBV28
abundance: -
j_gene: TRBJ1-6
d_gene: -
CDR3nt: TGTGCCAGCCTTAGACAGTATAATTCACCCCTCCACTTT
CDR3aa: CASLRQYNSPLHF

v_gene: TRBV6-2/TRBV6-3
abundance: -
j_gene: TRBJ1-5
d_gene: TRBD1
CDR3nt: TGTGCCAGCAGCCGCCGCCCGGGACAGGGAGGGGATCAGCCCCAGCATTTT
CDR3aa: CASSRRPGQGGDQPQHF

v_gene: TRBV7-2
abundance: -
j_gene: TRBJ2-7
d_gene: TRBD2
CDR3nt: TGTGCCAGCAGCTTAGTGCGGGAGGCCACCTACGAGCAGTACTTC
CDR3aa: CASSLVREATYEQYF

v_gene: TRBV29-1
abundance: -
j_gene: TRBJ1-2
d_gene: TRBD1
CDR3nt: TGCAGCGTGATCCGGGACAGAGTCGGTCGGGGCTACACCTTC
CDR3aa: CSVIRDRVGRGYTF

v_gene: TRBV2
abundance: -
j_gene: TRBJ2-5
d_gene: TRBD2
CDR3nt: TGTGCCAGCAGTGAGCGGGAGGGCCGAGAGACCCAGTACTTC
CDR3aa: CASSEREGRETQYF

v_gene: TRBV5-4
abundance: -
j_gene: TRBJ2-3
d_gene: TRBD2
CDR3nt: TGTGCCAGCAGCTTGAGGCTAGCGGGAGTGAGCGCAGATACGCAGTATTTT
CDR3aa: CASSLRLAGVSADTQYF

v_gene: TRBV10-3
abundance: -
j_gene: TRBJ1-2
d_gene: -
CDR3nt: TGTGCCATCAGTGAGCGGGGTGTAGTGGGCTACACCTTC
CDR3aa: CAISERGVVGYTF

v_gene: TRBV6-5
abundance: -
j_gene: TRBJ2-1
d_gene: TRBD1
CDR3nt: TGTGCCAGCAGACCGGACAGGGGGTACAATGAGCAGTTCTTC
CDR3aa: CASRPDRGYNEQFF

v_gene: TRBV7-6
abundance: medium-sized
j_gene: TRBJ1-1
d_gene: -
CDR3nt: TGTGCCAGCAGCTTAGAGTGGGGCACGAACACTGAAGCTTTCTTT
CDR3aa: CASSLEWGTNTEAFF

v_gene: TRBV19
abundance: -
j_gene: TRBJ1-1
d_gene: TRBD1
CDR3nt: TGTGCCAGTAGTAGCAGTAGACAGGGGAACACTGAAGCTTTCTTT
CDR3aa: CASSSSRQGNTEAFF

v_gene: TRBV14
abundance: -
j_gene: TRBJ2-1
d_gene: TRBD2
CDR3nt: TGTGCCAGCAGCCAAAAGGGGAGCGGGAGGCCGAGCCCCTCCTACAATGAGCAGTTCTTC
CDR3aa: CASSQKGSGRPSPSYNEQFF

v_gene: TRBV9
abundance: -
j_gene: TRBJ1-2
d_gene: -
CDR3nt: TGTGCCAGCAGCGTAGGGGGCGGCGTCTATGGCTACACCTTC
CDR3aa: CASSVGGGVYGYTF

v_gene: TRBV29-1
abundance: -
j_gene: TRBJ2-3
d_gene: -
CDR3nt: TGCAGCGTTGAAATATCCAGCACAGATACGCAGTATTTT
CDR3aa: CSVEISSTDTQYF

v_gene: TRBV10-1
abundance: few
j_gene: TRBJ2-5
d_gene: -
CDR3nt: TGCGCCAGCAGTGAGTCGCGAACAGGACCAGAGACCCAGTACTTC
CDR3aa: CASSESRTGPETQYF

v_gene: TRBV7-3
abundance: -
j_gene: TRBJ2-1
d_gene: TRBD2
CDR3nt: TGTGCCAGCAGGCCTTCCCCGGGACTAGCGGGAGGCAGCTCCTACAATGAGCAGTTCTTC
CDR3aa: CASRPSPGLAGGSSYNEQFF

v_gene: TRBV6-1
abundance: -
j_gene: TRBJ2-7
d_gene: TRBD2
CDR3nt: TGTGCCAGCAGTGAACCCTTCTGGACTAGCGGGAGGAAATCCTACGAGCAGTACTTC
CDR3aa: CASSEPFWTSGRKSYEQYF

v_gene: TRBV18
abundance: -
j_gene: TRBJ2-4
d_gene: -
CDR3nt: TGTGCCAGCTCACCACCGGATAGCCCCCTAGCCAAAAACATTCAGTACTTC
CDR3aa: CASSPPDSPLAKNIQYF

v_gene: TRBV10-3
abundance: -
j_gene: TRBJ2-2
d_gene: -
CDR3nt: TGTGCCATCAGTCCCCCGGGGATCGGCGGGGAGCTGTTTTTT
CDR3aa: CAISPPGIGGELFF

v_gene: TRBV28
abundance: once
j_gene: TRBJ1-2
d_gene: TRBD1
CDR3nt: TGTGCCAGCAGTTCAAACAGGGGCCATGGCTACACCTTC
CDR3aa: CASSSNRGHGYTF

v_gene: TRBV28
abundance: -
j_gene: TRBJ1-2
d_gene: -
CDR3nt: TGTGCCAGCAGTTGGGGAGATATCAACTATGGCTACACCTTC
CDR3aa: CASSWGDINYGYTF

v_gene: TRBV5-3
abundance: -
j_gene: TRBJ2-7
d_gene: TRBD2
CDR3nt: TGTGCCAGAAAGGGAACTAGCGTAATTTACGAGCAGTACTTC
CDR3aa: CARKGTSVIYEQYF

v_gene: TRBV24-1
abundance: -
j_gene: TRBJ2-1
d_gene: TRBD2
CDR3nt: TGTGCCACCAGTGACCGGACTAGCGGGAGAGGAAGCTCCTACAATGAGCAGTTCTTC
CDR3aa: CATSDRTSGRGSSYNEQFF

v_gene: TRBV6-5
abundance: -
j_gene: TRBJ2-7
d_gene: -
CDR3nt: TGTGCCAGCAGCCCCGGCGGCGGGACGAACGAGCAGTACTTC
CDR3aa: CASSPGGGTNEQYF

v_gene: TRBV5-6
abundance: -
j_gene: TRBJ1-1
d_gene: -
CDR3nt: TGTGCCAGCAGCTTGGCCGTCTGGAACACTGAAGCTTTCTTT
CDR3aa: CASSLAVWNTEAFF

v_gene: TRBV7-2
abundance: -
j_gene: TRBJ2-3
d_gene: TRBD2
CDR3nt: TGTGCCAGCCCTATAGCGGGAGAAATTTATTCTTCAGATACGCAGTATTTT
CDR3aa: CASPIAGEIYSSDTQYF

v_gene: TRBV6-5
abundance: -
j_gene: TRBJ1-1
d_gene: -
CDR3nt: TGTGCCAGCTTTCGAGACCTTGGTGGGCAAGCTTTCTTT
CDR3aa: CASFRDLGGQAFF

v_gene: TRBV24-1
abundance: few
j_gene: TRBJ2-1
d_gene: -
CDR3nt: TGTGCCACCAGTGCGAACAGGGCCGTAAATGAGCAGTTCTTC
CDR3aa: CATSANRAVNEQFF

v_gene: TRBV6-5
abundance: -
j_gene: TRBJ2-7
d_gene: TRBD1
CDR3nt: TGTGCCAGCAGTTCCACAGGGACAGGGACCTACGAGCAGTACTTC
CDR3aa: CASSSTGTGTYEQYF

v_gene: TRBV5-1
abundance: -
j_gene: TRBJ2-7
d_gene: TRBD1
CDR3nt: TGCGCCAGCAGCTTGGGGGACAGGGGGCAGTACGAGCAGTACTTC
CDR3aa: CASSLGDRGQYEQYF